Following are 22 T cell receptor beta chains from one sample sequenced in a study of shared clonotypes between healthy human individuals. Clones were read by immunoSEQ multiplex PCR, and TCRdb kept only the in-frame ones, dropping some. Among 1.5 million to 2.5 million clones listed, about 95% were seen once. CD45RO-negative, CCR7-selected cells formed the naive CD8 fraction, which excluded terminally differentiated effector memory CD45RA+ cells. The specimen sequenced was naive CD8+ T cells sorted from blood. Source of these receptors: a man aged 18 to 29 in good health.

The chain couples TRBV7-8 to TRBJ2-7; D not resolved. V lost 5 bases and J 0 bases, leaving 14 bases between the germline ends. This CDR3 comprises 15 residues. Germline V CDR1 and CDR2: SGHVS, FQNEAQ. CDR3 loop: CASSPTAPSSYEQYF. The CDR3 DNA sequence: TGTGCCAGCAGCCCTACAGCTCCAAGCTCCTACGAGCAGTACTTC.

The CDR3 loop reads CASSQDNSITYYGYTF. In nucleotides, the CDR3 is TGCGCCAGCAGCCAAGACAACTCTATCACCTACTATGGCTACACCTTC. The chain links TRBV4-3 to TRBJ1-2; D unclear. The V end lost 0 bases, the J end lost 3 bases, and 14 bases lay between the germline ends. The CDR3 totals 16 residues. Germline-derived CDR1 and CDR2 are LGHNA and YSLEER.

The CDR3 DNA is TGCAGCGTTGAAGGTATTAAAGAGACCCAGTACTTC. Residues: CSVEGIKETQYF. The V gene is TRBV29-1, the J gene TRBJ2-5; no firm D call. The length of the CDR3 is 12 residues. Germline V CDR1 and CDR2: SQVTM, ANQGSEA. Trimming shortened V by 1 base and J by 3 bases, and 6 bases separated the two germline ends. Full variable domain (outside the CDR3, taken from reference TRBV29-1 and TRBJ2-5): SAVISQKPSRDICQRGTSLTIQCQVDSQVTMMFWYRQQPGQSLTLIATANQGSEATYESGFVIDKFPISRPNLTFSTLTVSNMSPEDSSIYLCSVEGIKETQYFGPGTRLLVL.

The rearrangement uses TRBV7-9 and TRBJ2-5, with D possibly being TRBD2 (5 bases). The germline V gene has CDR1 SEHNR and CDR2 FQNEAQ (reference sequence). Between the trimmed V and J ends, which lost 5 bases and 1 base, there was a span of 14 bases. This CDR3 has 15 residues. The CDR3 reads CASSRGPAPQETQYF. The CDR3 DNA sequence: TGTGCCAGCAGCCGCGGGCCGGCTCCCCAAGAGACCCAGTACTTC.

V and J are TRBV6-1 and TRBJ2-5; D remains unclear. Germline V CDR1 and CDR2: MNHNS, SASEGT. V gave up 3 bases and J gave up 5 bases, with 19 bases separating them. This CDR3 is 16 amino acids long. The CDR3 sequence is CASSDNRPLTGETQYF. The CDR3 DNA is TGTGCCAGCAGTGACAACCGGCCCCTGACGGGCGAGACCCAGTACTTC.

This sequence joins TRBV6-5 and TRBJ1-1; no clear D. V gave up 3 bases and J gave up 3 bases, with 8 bases separating them. This CDR3 region has 13 residues. Germline V CDR1 and CDR2: MNHEY, SVGAGI. The CDR3 loop reads CASSYQVDTEAFF. In DNA form, the CDR3 reads TGTGCCAGCAGTTATCAGGTAGACACTGAAGCTTTCTTT.

The rearrangement links TRBV11-2 to TRBJ2-7, with D uncertain. The CDR3 sequence is 10 residues long. CDR1 SGHAT and CDR2 FQNNGV come from the germline V gene. V lost 8 bases, J lost 6 bases, and 8 bases lay in between. CDR3 loop: CASGEGEQYF. CDR3 nucleotides: TGTGCCAGCGGGGAAGGCGAGCAGTACTTC. Looking up the rest from reference TRBV11-2 and TRBJ2-7 gives the full variable domain: EAGVAQSPRYKIIEKRQSVAFWCNPISGHATLYWYQQILGQGPKLLIQFQNNGVVDDSQLPKDRFSAERLKGVDSTLKIQPAKLEDSAVYLCASGEGEQYFGPGTRLTVT.

The V call is TRBV9, the J call TRBJ2-2, with 7 bases fitting TRBD2. Losses at the gene ends were 4 bases for V and 3 bases for J; bases not matched to a gene: 9. Germline values: CDR1 SGDLS, CDR2 YYNGEE. The CDR3 covers 16 residues. In DNA, the CDR3 is TGTGCCAGCAGCCCCCCAGCGGGGAGATACACCGGGGAGCTGTTTTTT. Translated, it gives CASSPPAGRYTGELFF.

The chain carries TRBV7-6 and TRBJ2-5; 9 bases are a match to TRBD2. V was pared by 5 bases and J by 4 bases, with 8 bases of the junction left unmatched. The CDR3 runs 15 residues. The germline CDR1 and CDR2 sequences are SGHVS and FNYEAQ. CDR3 in DNA: TGTGCCAGCAGCCCGTATAGCGGGAGCCCAGAGACCCAGTACTTC. It codes for CASSPYSGSPETQYF.

This clone turned up a few times. Within the sample, other DNA sequences also encode this same CDR3. The chain recombines TRBV9 with TRBJ1-2; D remains ambiguous. The CDR3 totals 13 residues. V lost 0 bases and J 4 bases, leaving 7 bases between the germline ends. The V gene's germline CDR1 is SGDLS and CDR2 YYNGEE. CDR3 in amino acids: CASSVADGYGYTF. The CDR3 region has the DNA TGTGCCAGCAGCGTAGCGGACGGCTATGGCTACACCTTC.

The V call is TRBV2, the J call TRBJ2-5; D gene ambiguous. CDR1 is SNHLY, CDR2 FYNNEI, per germline. The CDR3 runs 13 residues. Trimming stripped 3 bases from V and 1 base from J, with 6 bases between. In DNA form, the CDR3 reads TGTGCCAGCAGTGACCCGGCCCAAGAGACCCAGTACTTC. Protein sequence: CASSDPAQETQYF.

This chain connects TRBV4-1 to TRBJ1-1; D gene uncertain. The length of the CDR3 is 15 residues. In germline, CDR1 is MGHRA, CDR2 YSYEKL. Trimming removed 1 base from V and 4 bases from J, with 13 bases in between. CDR3 coding DNA: TGCGCCAGCAGCCAAGTTGTCCGGGTTAGCACTGAAGCTTTCTTT. This gives the protein CASSQVVRVSTEAFF.

V gene TRBV6-1 combines with J gene TRBJ2-2, with 9 bases aligning to TRBD1. Germline V gene lookup returns CDR1 MNHNS and CDR2 SASEGT. The CDR3 consists of 13 residues. After removal of 11 bases from V and 6 bases from J, the junction contained 7 bases not matched to a gene. The CDR3 nucleotides are TGTGCCGGGGGGACAGGGTACGCCGGGGAGCTGTTTTTT. It translates to CAGGTGYAGELFF.

This CDR3 reads CASSTGTPEAFF. The CDR3, as DNA: TGTGCCAGCAGCACGGGGACACCGGAAGCTTTCTTT. The rearrangement links TRBV5-6 to TRBJ1-1; perhaps TRBD1 as D (6 bases). Germline CDR1 and CDR2: SGHDT and YYEEEE. Deletions cut 4 bases from V and 8 bases from J, with 12 bases between. This CDR3 comprises 12 residues.

Concerning this clone: The sample has other DNA sequences that encode this CDR3 too. The V gene is TRBV5-1, the J gene TRBJ1-4; TRBD1 is a possible D gene (5 bases). CDR1 is SGHRS and CDR2 is YFSETQ in the germline V gene. Trimming cost V 0 bases and J 7 bases, with 10 bases left between them. The length of the CDR3 is 14 residues. CDR3: CASSLGQGGEKLFF. CDR3 nucleotides: TGCGCCAGCAGCTTGGGTCAGGGAGGTGAAAAACTGTTTTTT.

Notes on this clone: Other nucleotide sequences in the sample specify the same CDR3. The chain combines TRBV27 with TRBJ2-1; D assignment may be TRBD1 or TRBD2 (5 bases each). This CDR3 contains 14 residues. CDR1 MNHEY and CDR2 SMNVEV come from the germline V gene (reference sequence). Trimming shortened V by 5 bases and J by 2 bases, and 10 bases separated the two germline ends. Written as DNA, the CDR3 is TGTGCCAGCAGTCCCGTGGGGGCCTACAATGAGCAGTTCTTC. Translation: CASSPVGAYNEQFF.

This chain uses TRBV10-2 with TRBJ2-1; D ambiguous. Trimming removed 3 bases at V and 8 bases at J, with 2 bases between. This CDR3 region has 10 residues. CDR1 is WSHSY and CDR2 is SAAADI in the germline V gene. The CDR3: CASSDYEQFF. The CDR3 region has the DNA TGCGCCAGCAGTGATTATGAGCAGTTCTTC.

Only one count was recorded for this clone. The V and J genes are TRBV5-1 and TRBJ2-1, with a weak D call TRBD2 (6 bases). CDR3 length: 14 amino acids. Germline V gives CDR1 SGHRS, CDR2 YFSETQ. V was cut by 5 bases and J by 0 bases, with 9 bases left in between. The CDR3 DNA reads as TGCGCCAGCAGTATGACTAGCTCCTACAATGAGCAGTTCTTC. Encoded protein: CASSMTSSYNEQFF.

The rearrangement links TRBV30 to TRBJ2-2; TRBD1 matches at 8 bases. Germline V CDR1 and CDR2: GTSNPN, SVGIG (reference sequence). There are 13 residues in the CDR3. The trim removed 2 bases at V and 6 bases at J, leaving 2 bases unmatched. The CDR3: CAWSLQGAGELFF. The CDR3 DNA sequence: TGTGCCTGGAGTCTACAGGGGGCCGGGGAGCTGTTTTTT.

This chain uses TRBV11-3 with TRBJ1-1; unclear D gene. The CDR3 length is 12 residues. Trimming took 0 bases from V and 4 from J, leaving 3 bases between them. Per the germline V gene, CDR1 is SGHNT and CDR2 is YENEEA. In DNA, the CDR3 is TGTGCCAGCAGCTTAGAGGTCACTGAAGCTTTCTTT. It encodes CASSLEVTEAFF.

Remarks on this clone: This same CDR3 is encoded by further DNA sequences in the sample. V and J are TRBV5-1 and TRBJ1-1; 9 bases are a match to TRBD1. The germline V gene has CDR1 SGHRS and CDR2 YFSETQ. V shed 2 bases and J 1 base; nucleotides not matched to a gene: 3. The CDR3 extends over 15 amino acids. The CDR3 spells CASSFTGQGNTEAFF. DNA of the CDR3: TGCGCCAGCAGCTTCACGGGACAGGGGAACACTGAAGCTTTCTTT.

This chain links TRBV27 with TRBJ2-7, with D possibly being TRBD2 (6 bases). The V end was cut by 4 bases, the J end by 7 bases, with 14 bases between. The CDR3 spans 13 residues. Germline V lookup: CDR1 MNHEY, CDR2 SMNVEV (reference sequence). CDR3 in amino acids: CASSWDSASEQYF. As DNA, the CDR3 is TGTGCCAGCAGTTGGGACTCCGCCTCGGAGCAGTACTTC.